This T cell receptor (beta chain) derives from a study of T-cell reconstitution after alpha-beta-depleted transplantation in children. This clonotype occurred a few times. Its antigen is currently unknown. Study outcomes and limitations: Hyperexpanded clones declined; after one year, newly produced T cells mostly supplied diversity.

The library targeted TCRbeta and was prepared with unique molecular identifiers. One entry per CDR3 protein, called by TCRdb with MiXCR from the PCR reads. In the table there are about 980,000 distinct CDR3 sequences, roughly 29% of which are singletons. Germline lookup yields CDR1 SQVTM and CDR2 ANQGSEA. The V gene end was trimmed by 7 bases and the J gene end by 1 base; junction bases not matched to a gene: 5. The CDR3 spans 13 residues. This material consisted of PBMCs, mostly from graft donor cells, taken 360 days after TCRalphabeta/CD19-depleted stem cell transplant. This chain uses TRBV29-1 with TRBJ2-3; 7 bases line up with TRBD2. The sequence was obtained from a boy in the first two years of life who had a stem cell transplant for SCID, so the T cells may come from the graft donor. In DNA, the CDR3 is TGCAGCGCCCAACTAGCGCGCACAGATACGCAGTATTTT. It is translated as CSAQLARTDTQYF.